Below are 24 T cell receptor beta chains sequenced from a single sample in a study of blood T cells in healthy people across ages. Primers used in a second PCR of roughly 7 to 12 cycles were a sample-barcoded 5' primer and a J-beta primer mix. One entry per CDR3 protein results from TCRdb running MiXCR on the 5' RACE reads. The sample has over a million distinct CDR3 sequences, roughly 45% seen once. Sequencing used blood. The receptors originated from a woman aged 60-75 years in good health.

The chain carries TRBV7-2 and TRBJ2-7; D is unclear. Trimming left V 1 base short and J 7 bases short, with 14 bases between. The CDR3 runs to 14 residues. The germline V gene encodes CDR1 SGHTA and CDR2 FQGNSA. The CDR3: CASSLDSLTREQYF. The DNA for the CDR3 is TGTGCCAGCAGCTTAGATAGCCTAACCCGGGAGCAGTACTTC.

This clonotype was observed once. One junction end does not reproduce the germline sequence, and a read error may be involved. This CDR3 reads CASSVGRYNKQFF. The CDR3 DNA is TGCGCCAGCAGTGTCGGGAGGTACAATAAGCAGTTCTTC. The rearrangement uses TRBV10-2 and TRBJ2-1; 7 positions agree with TRBD2. This CDR3 comprises 13 residues. Germline CDR1 and CDR2: WSHSY and SAAADI.

This sequence joins TRBV2 and TRBJ1-4, with 10 nucleotides matching TRBD1. Germline CDR1 SNHLY, CDR2 FYNNEI. The CDR3 extends over 16 amino acids. V gave up 5 bases and J gave up 7 bases; unmatched junction bases: 10. The DNA for the CDR3 is TGTGCCAGCAGTCATGAAAGACAGGGGGCGGCTGAAAAACTGTTTTTT. Protein: CASSHERQGAAEKLFF. The whole variable domain, remainder taken from reference TRBV2 and TRBJ1-4, is EPEVTQTPSHQVTQMGQEVILRCVPISNHLYFYWYRQILGQKVEFLVSFYNNEISEKSEIFDDQFSVERPDGSNFTLKIRSTKLEDSAMYFCASSHERQGAAEKLFFGSGTQLSVL.

The V call is TRBV6-4, the J call TRBJ2-5; the D is unclear. CDR1 is MRHNA and CDR2 is SNTAGT in the germline V gene. The V gene lost 1 base and the J gene lost 11 bases, with 8 bases spanning the gap. This CDR3 spans 11 amino acids. This CDR3 is CASSDYDEQYF. The DNA of the CDR3 is TGTGCCAGCAGTGACTACGATGAGCAGTACTTC.

The chain uses TRBV6-5 and TRBJ2-2; TRBD2 agrees at 12 bases. The CDR3 runs 19 residues. CDR1 and CDR2 (germline): MNHEY, SVGAGI. The ends lost 4 bases at V and 0 bases at J; junction bases unmatched: 9. CDR3 in amino acids: CASSFFSLAGGTNTGELFF. Here the CDR3 DNA reads TGTGCCAGCAGTTTTTTCTCTCTAGCGGGAGGGACGAACACCGGGGAGCTGTTTTTT.

The genes are TRBV5-4 and TRBJ2-3; 7 bases fit TRBD1. V dropped 0 bases and J dropped 3; count of bases not matched to a gene: 4. The CDR3 is 15 amino acids. CDR1 is SGHNT, CDR2 YYREEE, per germline (reference sequence). In DNA form, the CDR3 reads TGTGCCAGCAGCTTGGACAGGGGATGGACAGATACGCAGTATTTT. Translated, it gives CASSLDRGWTDTQYF.

The rearrangement uses TRBV13 and TRBJ2-5, with D uncertain. The CDR3 loop spans 12 amino acids. Germline V gene lookup returns CDR1 PRHDT and CDR2 FYEKMQ (reference sequence). The V end lost 4 bases, the J end lost 1 base, and 4 bases lay between the germline ends. This chain's CDR3 is CASSYAQETQYF. The DNA for the CDR3 is TGTGCCAGCAGCTACGCCCAAGAGACCCAGTACTTC.

This chain connects TRBV3-1 to TRBJ2-1; TRBD1 is a possible D gene (6 bases). Germline values: CDR1 LGHDT, CDR2 YNNKEL (reference sequence). The CDR3 runs 16 residues. V gave up 0 bases and J gave up 9 bases, with 18 bases separating them. The CDR3 here is CASSQEGLGAHGEQFF. The CDR3 bases are TGTGCCAGCAGCCAAGAAGGTCTGGGGGCGCATGGTGAGCAGTTCTTC.

The J gene is TRBJ2-3, the V gene TRBV10-3; TRBD2 matches at 10 bases. With V trimmed by 6 bases and J by 3 bases, 6 bases remained unmatched. From germline, CDR1 is ENHRY and CDR2 SYGVKD. This CDR3 region has 15 residues. The CDR3 DNA sequence: TGTGCCATCAGCCTGACTAGCGGGCTGACAGATACGCAGTATTTT. Translation: CAISLTSGLTDTQYF.

This chain connects TRBV7-8 to TRBJ1-5; D uncertain. The CDR3 is 15 residues long. The V gene lost 4 bases and the J gene lost 4 bases, with 14 bases spanning the gap. Germline-derived CDR1 and CDR2 are SGHVS and FQNEAQ. CDR3 sequence (DNA): TGTGCCAGCAGCTCAGGCGGGTGGGGAAATCAGCCCCAGCATTTT. It is translated as CASSSGGWGNQPQHF.

The CDR3 DNA follows: TGTGCCAGCAGCTTAATTAGAACAGTCTACAATGAGCAGTACTTC. It is translated as CASSLIRTVYNEQYF. The chain carries TRBV7-3 and TRBJ2-7; D unresolved. V was cut by 1 base and J by 7 bases, with 17 bases left in between. The germline V gene has CDR1 SGHTA and CDR2 FQGTGA. The CDR3 spans 15 residues.

The V gene is TRBV7-9, the J gene TRBJ1-4; D not certain. V was trimmed by 5 bases and J by 6 bases, leaving 22 bases between them. The CDR3 consists of 17 residues. Germline V lookup: CDR1 SEHNR, CDR2 FQNEAQ (reference sequence). The DNA for the CDR3 is TGTGCCAGCAGCCCAGCACTTCGGCCAAATGGGGATGAAAAACTGTTTTTT. As protein: CASSPALRPNGDEKLFF.

The gene calls are TRBV6-1 and TRBJ2-7; tentative D call: TRBD2 (6 bases). Trimming pared 4 bases from V and 2 bases from J, leaving 15 bases between. The CDR3 is made up of 15 amino acids. CDR1 and CDR2 from the germline V gene are MNHNS and SASEGT. The CDR3 bases are TGTGCCAGCAGTGGTGGGGGGTCGCCTACCTACGAGCAGTACTTC. As protein: CASSGGGSPTYEQYF.

In this sample, this clonotype turned up a few times. V gene TRBV27 combines with J gene TRBJ2-4, with D tentatively TRBD1 (5 bases). The J call could be wrong; TRBJ2-7 is a better fit for the DNA end. Germline V gene sequence: CDR1 MNHEY, CDR2 SMNVEV (reference sequence). This CDR3 has 12 amino acids. For the CDR3, the DNA is TGTGCCAGGTCCCCAAGGGGTCACGAGCAGTACTTC. It yields the protein CARSPRGHEQYF.

The chain recombines TRBV5-6 with TRBJ2-1; 14 bases match TRBD2. The CDR3 contains 19 residues. In germline, CDR1 is SGHDT, CDR2 YYEEEE. J gave up 4 bases and V 4 bases, and 13 bases lay outside the gene matches. Written as DNA, the CDR3 is TGTGCCAGCAGCCCAACTAAAGGGACTAGCGGGAGAGTATACAATGAGCAGTTCTTC. As protein: CASSPTKGTSGRVYNEQFF.

The CDR3 sequence: CASSYGPWGQGALNEQFF. The DNA for the CDR3 is TGTGCCAGCAGTTACGGCCCTTGGGGACAGGGGGCACTCAATGAGCAGTTCTTC. The gene calls are TRBV6-5 and TRBJ2-1; 12 bases fit TRBD1. V dropped 2 bases and J dropped 6; count of bases not matched to a gene: 11. In germline, CDR1 is MNHEY, CDR2 SVGAGI. The CDR3 length is 18 residues.

The CDR3 nucleotides are TGCAGCGTTGGATGGCCGGACGAAAAACTGTTTTTT. Encoded protein: CSVGWPDEKLFF. The V and J genes are TRBV29-1 and TRBJ1-4; D gene uncertain. Germline values: CDR1 SQVTM, CDR2 ANQGSEA. Trimming stripped 4 bases from V and 8 bases from J, with 11 bases between. The CDR3 length is 12 residues.

This clonotype was counted only a few times. The genes are TRBV10-3 and TRBJ2-7; D not certain. The CDR3 extends over 15 amino acids. CDR1 and CDR2 from the germline V gene are ENHRY and SYGVKD. The V end was cut by 6 bases, the J end by 6 bases, with 21 bases between. The CDR3 sequence: CAIRKEVRWNGEQYF. DNA for the CDR3: TGTGCCATCAGGAAAGAAGTGAGATGGAACGGCGAGCAGTACTTC.

The sample holds a few counts of this clonotype. The rearrangement links TRBV4-1 to TRBJ2-1; D is unclear. The V gene lost 0 bases and the J gene lost 7 bases, with 7 bases spanning the gap. CDR1 is MGHRA and CDR2 is YSYEKL in the germline V gene. The CDR3 spans 13 residues. CDR3 in DNA: TGCGCCAGCAGCCAAGATAGTTGGAATGAGCAGTTCTTC. It encodes CASSQDSWNEQFF.

This clonotype was counted only a few times. The J gene is TRBJ2-7, the V gene TRBV2; a weak D match, TRBD1 (5 bases). V dropped 8 bases and J dropped 7 bases, with 12 bases sitting between them. There are 11 residues in the CDR3. Germline CDR1 reads SNHLY; CDR2 reads FYNNEI. CDR3 amino acids: CASHRTWEQYF. CDR3 coding DNA: TGTGCCAGCCACAGGACGTGGGAGCAGTACTTC.

This clonotype showed up many times. The chain recombines TRBV14 with TRBJ2-5, with no clear D. In germline, CDR1 is SGHDN, CDR2 FVKESK. The CDR3 totals 13 residues. V was shortened by 4 bases and J by 5 bases, with 11 bases between the two germline ends. For the CDR3, the DNA is TGTGCCAGCAGCCGCGGACGTTGGGAGACCCAGTACTTC. Protein sequence: CASSRGRWETQYF.

This clonotype was counted only a few times. The chain carries TRBV27 and TRBJ2-5; 11 positions match TRBD1. J was trimmed by 4 bases and V by 3 bases; bases with no gene match: 7. There are 16 residues in the CDR3. Germline-derived CDR1 and CDR2 are MNHEY and SMNVEV (reference sequence). Here the CDR3 DNA reads TGTGCCAGCAGTTTGTCCGGGACAGGGGGGGGAGAGACCCAGTACTTC. Its translation is CASSLSGTGGGETQYF.

The V call is TRBV7-2, the J call TRBJ1-2; D uncertain. V shed 3 bases and J shed 6 bases, with 14 bases lying between them. Germline loops: CDR1 SGHTA, CDR2 FQGNSA. The CDR3 contains 14 residues. The CDR3 loop reads CASSFLTPGHGYTF. CDR3 bases: TGTGCCAGCAGCTTCCTGACCCCCGGGCATGGCTACACCTTC.

This clonotype showed up just a few times. The chain is built from TRBV3-1 and TRBJ2-7, with 10 bases that match TRBD1. The CDR3 is 16 amino acids. Germline CDR1 reads LGHDT; CDR2 reads YNNKEL (reference sequence). V was clipped by 7 bases and J by 3 bases; unmatched bases: 12. CDR3 sequence: CASTSSGQGIFYEQYF. The DNA of the CDR3 is TGTGCCAGCACCTCTTCGGGACAGGGGATTTTCTACGAGCAGTACTTC.